The clone carrying this T cell receptor (beta chain) was detected once. V shed 6 bases, J shed 3 bases, and the junction held 10 bases outside the gene matches. The CDR3 is made up of 16 amino acids. Germline V gene lookup returns CDR1 SNHLY and CDR2 FYNNEI. The sample originates from a study of blood T cell repertoires in COVID-19. In the study overall: Material from acute and convalescent COVID-19 was sourced from the United States, Italy and Spain. PBMCs, B-cell-depleted T cells, or T cells were the source of the cDNA or gDNA that made up the material.

Original processing methods: Amplification from reference gene primers served as the basis for estimated nucleated cell counts. Measured with immunoSEQ multiplex PCR; TCRdb has only the in-frame clones, and not every one. The V and J calls and clone size were taken over from that table, and D and trimming were inferred from the DNA. The sample contains under 200,000 clones, 83% of which appear only once. The chain employs TRBV2 and TRBJ2-7, with TRBD2 identical over 11 bases. Sequencing was performed on peripheral blood. This receptor was identified in a woman aged 40 to 49 with acute or convalescent COVID-19. CDR3 region: CASRTLSTSGSYEQYF. The CDR3 DNA sequence: TGTGCCAGCAGAACCCTAAGCACTAGCGGGAGCTACGAGCAGTACTTC.